Presented here are 7 T cell receptor beta chains from one specimen sequenced in a study of blood T cells in healthy people across ages. For the second PCR, which ran for about 6 to 12 cycles, a sample-barcoded 5' primer and a J-beta primer mix were used. TCRdb reprocessed the 5' RACE reads with MiXCR, giving one entry per CDR3 protein. The sample consists of about 1.5 million distinct CDR3 sequences, approximately 42% of them appearing once. The sample consisted of blood. Every receptor here comes from a woman under 30 in good health.

V is TRBV7-9 and J is TRBJ2-1; 11 nucleotides agree with TRBD2. Germline V gives CDR1 SEHNR, CDR2 FQNEAQ (reference sequence). The CDR3 extends over 16 amino acids. Losses at the gene ends were 5 bases for V and 4 bases for J; bases not matched to a gene: 7. As DNA, the CDR3 is TGTGCCAGCAGCCCGGTAGCGGGAGGGCGGTACAATGAGCAGTTCTTC. This translates into CASSPVAGGRYNEQFF.

The chain links TRBV4-1 to TRBJ1-4; 7 positions agree with TRBD1. With 8 bases clipped from V and 7 bases from J, the junction kept 10 bases outside the gene matches. This CDR3 region has 14 residues. Germline CDR1 reads MGHRA; CDR2 reads YSYEKL. The CDR3 sequence is CASGLTGLSEKLFF. The CDR3 coding sequence is TGCGCCAGCGGGTTGACAGGGTTAAGTGAAAAACTGTTTTTT.

This chain uses TRBV6-5 with TRBJ1-1; 7 bases map to TRBD1. The CDR3 covers 14 residues. Germline V gene sequence: CDR1 MNHEY, CDR2 SVGAGI. Trimming cost V 9 bases and J 4 bases; bases outside gene matches: 11. CDR3 nucleotide sequence: TGTGCCAGTTGCCCGGGCAGGGGGGCCACTGAAGCTTTCTTT. Protein product: CASCPGRGATEAFF.

A few counts support this clonotype. The V and J genes are TRBV24-1 and TRBJ2-3; maybe TRBD1 (6 bases). V was trimmed by 3 bases and J by 3 bases, leaving 12 bases between them. This CDR3 region has 15 residues. Germline V gives CDR1 KGHDR, CDR2 SFDVKD. The CDR3 bases are TGTGCCACCAGTGATCCAACAGGGAAAACAGATACGCAGTATTTT. Its protein product is CATSDPTGKTDTQYF.

Comment on this clonotype: This sequence may be a read error, since a much larger clone differs from it by one base. The chain links TRBV20-1 to TRBJ1-2; unclear D gene. Germline CDR1 reads DFQATT; CDR2 reads SNEGSKA (reference sequence). The V and J ends lost 6 bases and 4 bases respectively, with 15 bases between them. The CDR3 has 13 amino acids. The CDR3 nucleotides are TGCAGTGCCATCACCGATCGAAGCTATGGCTACACCTTC. Protein: CSAITDRSYGYTF.

A word on this clonotype: The junction and the germline gene differ at one end; a read error may be behind it. The chain uses TRBV6-2 or TRBV6-3 and TRBJ2-1, with 11 nucleotides matching TRBD2. The germline gives CDR1 MNHEY, CDR2 SVGEGT. The CDR3 loop spans 15 amino acids. The CDR3, as DNA: TGTGCCCGCAGTTTAGCGGGAGGGCCCTACAATGAGCAGTTCTTC. Its translation is CARSLAGGPYNEQFF.

This clonotype has a handful of counts. The chain employs TRBV27 and TRBJ1-4, with D perhaps matching TRBD1 (5 bases). The CDR3 runs to 14 residues. Trimming pared 4 bases from V and 7 bases from J, leaving 13 bases between. Germline-derived CDR1 and CDR2 are MNHEY and SMNVEV (reference sequence). The CDR3, as DNA: TGTGCCAGCAGTTACAGGCTGGGTAGTGAAAAACTGTTTTTT. Translated, it gives CASSYRLGSEKLFF.